The rows below give T cell receptor beta chains drawn from one sample of a study of blood T cells in healthy people across ages. One entry per CDR3 protein, called by TCRdb with MiXCR from the 5' RACE reads. The sample includes hundreds of thousands of distinct CDR3 sequences, about half of them seen just once. The sequencing input was blood. The receptors derive from an older woman in good health. Each CDR3 is given with its conserved first and last residue. The order of the fields is J gene, D gene, V gene, clone size, CDR3 protein, CDR3 DNA. The D gene is left open where the match is weak. Some rows have no size entry. The others give once, few or many, or a class for an expanded clone.

J gene: TRBJ2-2
D gene: NA
V gene: TRBV6-2/TRBV6-3
clone size: NA
CDR3 protein: CASVRSGTGELFF
CDR3 DNA: TGTGCCAGCGTTCGGAGCGGCACCGGGGAGCTGTTTTTT

J gene: TRBJ2-3
D gene: NA
V gene: TRBV4-2
clone size: NA
CDR3 protein: CASSAGLKQGTDTQYF
CDR3 DNA: TGTGCCAGCAGCGCGGGTCTTAAGCAGGGCACAGATACGCAGTATTTT

J gene: TRBJ1-1
D gene: NA
V gene: TRBV7-9
clone size: NA
CDR3 protein: CASSPWRDRGTEAFF
CDR3 DNA: TGTGCCAGCAGCCCCTGGAGGGACCGGGGCACTGAAGCTTTCTTT

J gene: TRBJ2-1
D gene: NA
V gene: TRBV12-3/TRBV12-4
clone size: NA
CDR3 protein: CASRPTGQSNEQFF
CDR3 DNA: TGTGCCAGCAGGCCCACCGGACAGTCGAATGAGCAGTTCTTC

J gene: TRBJ2-1
D gene: TRBD2
V gene: TRBV6-2/TRBV6-3
clone size: NA
CDR3 protein: CASSYSGTGYNEQFF
CDR3 DNA: TGTGCCAGCAGTTACAGCGGGACGGGATACAATGAGCAGTTCTTC

J gene: TRBJ1-5
D gene: NA
V gene: TRBV7-2
clone size: NA
CDR3 protein: CASSDARGQPQHF
CDR3 DNA: TGTGCCAGCAGCGATGCTAGGGGGCAGCCCCAGCATTTT

J gene: TRBJ2-7
D gene: NA
V gene: TRBV27
clone size: NA
CDR3 protein: CASSVPRGEQYF
CDR3 DNA: TGTGCCAGCAGCGTCCCTCGAGGGGAGCAGTACTTC

J gene: TRBJ2-7
D gene: TRBD1
V gene: TRBV12-3/TRBV12-4
clone size: once
CDR3 protein: CASSGQGHTCEQYF
CDR3 DNA: TGTGCCAGCAGTGGACAGGGCCACACCTGCGAGCAGTACTTC

J gene: TRBJ1-4
D gene: TRBD1
V gene: TRBV6-6
clone size: NA
CDR3 protein: CASRTRDREWNEKLFF
CDR3 DNA: TGTGCCAGCAGAACCAGAGACAGGGAATGGAATGAAAAACTGTTTTTT

J gene: TRBJ2-1
D gene: TRBD2
V gene: TRBV18
clone size: few
CDR3 protein: CASSPLAGNNEQFF
CDR3 DNA: TGTGCCAGCTCACCACTAGCGGGCAACAATGAGCAGTTCTTC

J gene: TRBJ2-7
D gene: NA
V gene: TRBV29-1
clone size: many
CDR3 protein: CSVDVSEGYEQYF
CDR3 DNA: TGCAGCGTTGATGTCAGCGAAGGCTACGAGCAGTACTTC

J gene: TRBJ1-2
D gene: TRBD1
V gene: TRBV3-1
clone size: NA
CDR3 protein: CASSQDGGQAGGYTF
CDR3 DNA: TGTGCCAGCAGCCAAGATGGGGGACAGGCTGGGGGCTACACCTTC

J gene: TRBJ1-1
D gene: NA
V gene: TRBV2
clone size: few
CDR3 protein: CASSEKGGTTEAFF
CDR3 DNA: TGTGCCAGCAGTGAAAAGGGTGGGACTACTGAAGCTTTCTTT

J gene: TRBJ2-7
D gene: TRBD2
V gene: TRBV9
clone size: once
CDR3 protein: CASSATPGLAGGPGYEQYF
CDR3 DNA: TGTGCCAGCAGCGCCACCCCGGGACTAGCGGGAGGGCCAGGGTACGAGCAGTACTTC

J gene: TRBJ2-1
D gene: TRBD2
V gene: TRBV20-1
clone size: NA
CDR3 protein: CSARWEPSGNNEQFF
CDR3 DNA: TGCAGTGCTAGATGGGAGCCTAGCGGGAATAATGAGCAGTTCTTC

J gene: TRBJ2-5
D gene: TRBD2
V gene: TRBV7-3
clone size: NA
CDR3 protein: CASSFGREETRYF
CDR3 DNA: TGTGCCAGCAGCTTCGGGAGGGAAGAGACCCGGTACTTC

J gene: TRBJ1-1
D gene: NA
V gene: TRBV7-2
clone size: NA
CDR3 protein: CASSLQPTGANTEAFF
CDR3 DNA: TGTGCCAGCAGCTTACAACCGACAGGAGCGAACACTGAAGCTTTCTTT

J gene: TRBJ2-7
D gene: TRBD1
V gene: TRBV10-3
clone size: NA
CDR3 protein: CAIRGQGREGEQYF
CDR3 DNA: TGTGCCATCAGGGGACAGGGAAGGGAGGGCGAGCAGTACTTC

J gene: TRBJ2-1
D gene: TRBD2
V gene: TRBV20-1
clone size: few
CDR3 protein: CSARIQAGTSGRSSYNEQFF
CDR3 DNA: TGCAGTGCTAGGATCCAAGCCGGGACTAGCGGGAGGAGCTCCTACAATGAGCAGTTCTTC

J gene: TRBJ2-7
D gene: TRBD1
V gene: TRBV28
clone size: few
CDR3 protein: CASSRQGDSYEQYF
CDR3 DNA: TGTGCCAGCAGTAGACAGGGGGACTCCTACGAGCAGTACTTC

J gene: TRBJ2-7
D gene: TRBD1
V gene: TRBV2
clone size: few
CDR3 protein: CASSTQGLLGEQYF
CDR3 DNA: TGTGCCAGCAGTACACAGGGGTTGCTTGGCGAGCAGTACTTC

J gene: TRBJ2-5
D gene: NA
V gene: TRBV29-1
clone size: few
CDR3 protein: CSVEENRYRASQETQYF
CDR3 DNA: TGCAGCGTTGAAGAAAACAGATACAGGGCTTCCCAAGAGACCCAGTACTTC

J gene: TRBJ2-3
D gene: NA
V gene: TRBV4-1
clone size: NA
CDR3 protein: CASSHPGRPDTQYF
CDR3 DNA: TGCGCCAGCAGCCATCCGGGACGGCCGGATACGCAGTATTTT

J gene: TRBJ2-5
D gene: NA
V gene: TRBV6-1
clone size: NA
CDR3 protein: CASSETVGRLFEQYF
CDR3 DNA: TGTGCCAGCAGTGAAACAGTGGGCAGACTTTTTGAGCAGTACTTC

J gene: TRBJ2-3
D gene: TRBD2
V gene: TRBV2
clone size: NA
CDR3 protein: CASQIGTREDTQYF
CDR3 DNA: TGTGCCAGCCAAATCGGGACTAGAGAGGATACGCAGTATTTT

J gene: TRBJ2-7
D gene: NA
V gene: TRBV20-1
clone size: NA
CDR3 protein: CSASNSTYEQYF
CDR3 DNA: TGCAGTGCTAGCAACAGCACCTACGAGCAGTACTTC

J gene: TRBJ2-6
D gene: NA
V gene: TRBV21-1
clone size: few
CDR3 protein: CAITDIGLRSGANVLTF
CDR3 DNA: TGTGCCATCACGGACATAGGACTTCGTTCTGGGGCCAACGTCCTGACTTTC

J gene: TRBJ2-1
D gene: NA
V gene: TRBV20-1
clone size: NA
CDR3 protein: CSAGRGTNEQFF
CDR3 DNA: TGCAGTGCTGGAAGGGGTACTAATGAGCAGTTCTTC

J gene: TRBJ1-2
D gene: TRBD1
V gene: TRBV6-6
clone size: once
CDR3 protein: CASSPPGTASTYGYTF
CDR3 DNA: TGTGCCAGCAGTCCCCCCGGGACAGCTTCCACCTATGGCTACACCTTC

J gene: TRBJ2-1
D gene: NA
V gene: TRBV28
clone size: NA
CDR3 protein: CASSVIGVNEQFF
CDR3 DNA: TGTGCCAGCAGTGTAATTGGGGTGAATGAGCAGTTCTTC

J gene: TRBJ2-1
D gene: TRBD2
V gene: TRBV7-2
clone size: NA
CDR3 protein: CASTLNLAGVYNEQFF
CDR3 DNA: TGTGCCAGCACCCTAAACCTAGCGGGAGTCTACAATGAGCAGTTCTTC